Listed here is a single T cell receptor beta chain. The sample originates from a study of blood T cells in healthy people across ages. Primers used in a second PCR of roughly 7 to 12 cycles were a sample-barcoded 5' primer and a J-beta primer mix. MiXCR, applied by TCRdb to the 5' RACE reads, yields one record per CDR3 protein. The sample has some 850,000 distinct CDR3 sequences, around a quarter seen once; the top ten hold 3%. CDR1 and CDR2 (germline): DFQATT, SNEGSKA (reference sequence). The CDR3 length is 12 residues. V was trimmed by 4 bases and J by 1 base, leaving 7 bases between them. The data also belong to a second study, concerning T cells of mothers and their children.

The sample taken for sequencing was blood. The chain is built from TRBV20-1 and TRBJ1-2; D is undetermined. This receptor was taken from a boy aged 5-17 years in good health. The CDR3 reads CSAKVDNYGYTF. CDR3 nucleotides: TGCAGTGCTAAGGTCGATAACTATGGCTACACCTTC.